These 19 T cell receptor beta chains were all obtained from the same sample, sequenced in a study of T cell repertoires in cytomegalovirus infection. Which antigens these TCRs recognize remains unknown. Via MiXCR, TCRdb re-called the reads, giving one row per CDR3 protein. The sample holds roughly 800,000 distinct CDR3 sequences, 25% to 30% seen once. The material was cultured CD8+ T cells from PBMCs, obtained from culture after CMV antigen stimulation. The receptor source for this set is a human donor in good health (CMV status not recorded). Some clones in this sample may be carry-over from other donors' samples.

The rearrangement uses TRBV6-6 and TRBJ2-1; TRBD1 agrees at 7 bases. Trimming removed 8 bases from V and 7 bases from J; junction bases left unmatched: 8. Per the germline V gene, CDR1 is MNHNY and CDR2 is SVGAGI (reference sequence). The CDR3 is 13 amino acids. The CDR3 region has the DNA TGTGCCAGCCAGCCCTACAGGGGTAATGAGCAGTTCTTC. It yields the protein CASQPYRGNEQFF.

The chain uses TRBV10-3 and TRBJ2-7, with D maybe TRBD1 (5 bases). CDR3 length equals 13 residues. V was cut by 8 bases and J by 1 base, with 12 bases left in between. Germline CDR1 ENHRY, CDR2 SYGVKD. The CDR3 DNA is TGTGCCATCTCTCTAGGGGATTCCTACGAGCAGTACGTC. Translated: CAISLGDSYEQYV.

The chain joins TRBV5-6 to TRBJ1-2; D gene uncertain. CDR1 and CDR2 (germline): SGHDT, YYEEEE. V was shortened by 7 bases and J by 4 bases, with 14 bases between the two germline ends. The CDR3 runs 13 residues. CDR3 in amino acids: CASRRPTAYGYTF. The CDR3, as DNA: TGTGCCAGCCGCCGGCCTACGGCCTATGGCTACACCTTC.

Worth noting for this clonotype: Sequence at one end of the junction differs from germline and may be a read error. V gene TRBV19 combines with J gene TRBJ2-1; D unclear. The length of the CDR3 is 14 residues. CDR1 is LNHDA and CDR2 is SQIVND in the germline V gene (reference sequence). The CDR3 DNA sequence: TGTACCAGTATTATTCGAACTGTGGGCAATGAGCAGTTCTTC. Protein: CTSIIRTVGNEQFF.

The chain combines TRBV6-2 or TRBV6-3 with TRBJ1-2; a weak D match, TRBD1 (6 bases). Trimming removed 2 bases from V and 2 bases from J, with 12 bases in between. This CDR3 comprises 15 residues. Germline CDR1 and CDR2: MNHEY and SVGEGT. CDR3 loop: CASSYGAGDNYGYTF. The CDR3 region has the DNA TGTGCCAGCAGTTACGGGGCAGGGGACAACTATGGCTACACCTTC.

This clonotype was seen only a few times. V gene TRBV20-1 combines with J gene TRBJ1-2; D call uncertain. The germline gives CDR1 DFQATT, CDR2 SNEGSKA (reference sequence). The CDR3 has 11 amino acids. The germline V and J ends were trimmed by 5 bases and 3 bases, with 7 bases remaining between them. The CDR3 here is CSAPLDYGYTF. In DNA, the CDR3 is TGCAGTGCTCCCTTAGACTATGGCTACACCTTC.

In its sample, this clonotype was seen a few times. This chain joins TRBV27 and TRBJ2-1; D gene uncertain. The CDR3 is made up of 12 amino acids. Germline assignment: CDR1 MNHEY and CDR2 SMNVEV (reference sequence). V shed 6 bases and J shed 6 bases, with 9 bases lying between them. The CDR3 coding sequence is TGTGCCAGCAGGGGCCTTGGCAATGAGCAGTTCTTC. Translated: CASRGLGNEQFF.

This clonotype has a count of ten or more. The chain has TRBV27 and TRBJ1-6; 7 bases fit TRBD1. The CDR3 loop spans 14 amino acids. The V gene's germline CDR1 is MNHEY and CDR2 SMNVEV (reference sequence). Germline trimming cut 2 bases from V and 7 bases from J; bases unmatched to any gene: 2. CDR3 nucleotide sequence: TGTGCCAGCAGTTTAAGGACAGGCAATTCACCCCTCCACTTT. Protein product: CASSLRTGNSPLHF.

This clonotype showed up many times. The chain recombines TRBV7-8 with TRBJ2-1; D might be TRBD1 (5 bases). Germline V gene sequence: CDR1 SGHVS, CDR2 FQNEAQ. The CDR3 is made up of 17 amino acids. Deletions cut 5 bases from V and 1 base from J, with 18 bases between. Written as DNA, the CDR3 is TGTGCCAGCAGCCTTCCCAGGGAAGCAACGTCCTACAATGAGCAGTTCTTC. It is translated as CASSLPREATSYNEQFF.

The V gene is TRBV7-6, the J gene TRBJ1-2, with D unclear. The CDR3 runs to 13 residues. The V gene lost 5 bases and the J gene lost 5 bases, with 12 bases spanning the gap. Germline CDR1 reads SGHVS; CDR2 reads FNYEAQ. Written as DNA, the CDR3 is TGTGCCAGCAGCGGCGGAACGGGGTATGGCTACACCTTC. As protein: CASSGGTGYGYTF.

The table lists this clonotype with many counts. This chain links TRBV7-2 with TRBJ2-1; 9 bases map to TRBD2. V lost 3 bases to trimming and J lost 7 bases; unmatched junction nucleotides: 7. The germline gives CDR1 SGHTA, CDR2 FQGNSA. The CDR3 consists of 15 residues. CDR3 sequence (DNA): TGTGCCAGCAGCTTGTATGCGGGGGGGGGGAATGAGCAGTTCTTC. Protein: CASSLYAGGGNEQFF.

The table lists this clonotype with many counts. This rearrangement joins TRBV7-2 to TRBJ2-7; 7 bases agree with TRBD1. From germline, CDR1 is SGHTA and CDR2 FQGNSA. The CDR3 sequence is 15 residues long. V dropped 1 base and J dropped 4; count of bases not matched to a gene: 7. This chain's CDR3 is CASSLVGTEFYEQYV. DNA of the CDR3: TGTGCCAGCAGCTTAGTAGGGACAGAGTTTTACGAGCAGTACGTC.

The chain has TRBV6-2 or TRBV6-3 and TRBJ1-1, with D perhaps TRBD1 (5 bases). Germline CDR1 is MNHEY and CDR2 is SVGEGT. The CDR3 extends over 14 amino acids. Trimming took 4 bases from V and 9 from J, leaving 18 bases between them. This CDR3 is CASSSHGGGIKAFF. DNA for the CDR3: TGTGCCAGCAGTTCCCACGGGGGAGGCATCAAAGCTTTCTTT.

The chain employs TRBV5-8 and TRBJ1-2, with D possibly TRBD1 on 5 matching bases. Germline values: CDR1 SGHTS, CDR2 YDEGEE. CDR3 length: 13 residues. The V end lost 2 bases, the J end lost 7 bases, and 12 bases lay between the germline ends. This CDR3 reads CASSLVEGVGYTF. DNA of the CDR3: TGTGCCAGCAGCTTAGTTGAAGGGGTTGGCTACACCTTC.

The chain employs TRBV5-8 and TRBJ1-1; TRBD1 matches at 8 bases. Germline CDR1 and CDR2: SGHTS and YDEGEE. The junction had 6 bases not matched to a gene; V was cut back by 2 bases and J by 0 bases. The CDR3 consists of 16 residues. CDR3 DNA: TGTGCCAGCAGCTTAATCAGGGGGCCCATGAACACTGAAGCTTTCTTT. This gives the protein CASSLIRGPMNTEAFF.

This clonotype has a handful of counts. The CDR3 spells CASSLFPGQGVYEQYF. The CDR3 bases are TGTGCCAGCAGTCTCTTTCCGGGACAGGGGGTTTACGAGCAGTACTTC. The V call is TRBV14, the J call TRBJ2-7; 11 nucleotides agree with TRBD1. Germline values: CDR1 SGHDN, CDR2 FVKESK. V was pared by 6 bases and J by 4 bases, with 11 bases of the junction left unmatched. This CDR3 region has 16 residues.

J is TRBJ2-3 and V is TRBV28; 7 positions agree with TRBD2. The germline gives CDR1 MDHEN, CDR2 SYDVKM. The J segment lost 2 bases and the V segment lost 5 bases, leaving 10 bases of the junction unmatched. The CDR3 runs to 16 residues. The DNA of the CDR3 is TGTGCCAGCAGTCTGAGTACTAGCGTGGACACAGATACGCAGTATTTT. This codes for CASSLSTSVDTDTQYF.

The rearrangement uses TRBV29-1 and TRBJ1-1, with D possibly matching TRBD1 (6 bases). This CDR3 spans 15 amino acids. CDR1 and CDR2 (germline): SQVTM, ANQGSEA. The V end lost 4 bases, the J end lost 7 bases, and 22 bases lay between the germline ends. The CDR3 nucleotides read TGCAGCGTTGTTCTATCCGGCCAGGGGAGGCTTGAAGCTTTCTTT. Encoded protein: CSVVLSGQGRLEAFF.

This clonotype has a handful of counts. This chain joins TRBV4-3 and TRBJ2-1; tentatively, D is TRBD1 (5 bases). This CDR3 has 15 amino acids. Trimming stripped 2 bases from V and 6 bases from J, with 14 bases between. Germline CDR1 is LGHNA and CDR2 is YSLEER. This CDR3 is CASSQTAWGSNEQFF. For the CDR3, the DNA is TGCGCCAGCAGCCAAACGGCGTGGGGCTCCAATGAGCAGTTCTTC.